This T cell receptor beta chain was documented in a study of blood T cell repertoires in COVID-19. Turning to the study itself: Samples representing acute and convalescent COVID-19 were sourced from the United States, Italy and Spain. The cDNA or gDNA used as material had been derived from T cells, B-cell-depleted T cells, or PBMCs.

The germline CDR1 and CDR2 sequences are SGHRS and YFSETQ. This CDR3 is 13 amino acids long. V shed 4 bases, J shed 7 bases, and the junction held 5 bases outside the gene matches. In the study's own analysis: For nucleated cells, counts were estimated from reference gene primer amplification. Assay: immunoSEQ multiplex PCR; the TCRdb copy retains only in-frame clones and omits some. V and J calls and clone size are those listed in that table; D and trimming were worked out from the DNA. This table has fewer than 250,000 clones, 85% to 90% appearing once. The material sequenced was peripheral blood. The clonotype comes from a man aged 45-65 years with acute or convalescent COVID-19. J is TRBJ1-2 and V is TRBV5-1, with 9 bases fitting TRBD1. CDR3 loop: CASSRTGAPGYTF. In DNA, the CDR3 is TGCGCCAGCAGCCGGACAGGGGCCCCTGGCTACACCTTC.